Shown below are 22 T cell receptor beta chains from a single sample sequenced in a study of tumor and adjacent non-tumor tissue in lung cancer. Three rounds of nested PCR, following a modified ARM-PCR protocol, produced the TCRbeta library. TCRdb reanalysed the multiplex PCR reads using MiXCR and keeps one entry per CDR3 protein. The data contain about 90,000 distinct CDR3 sequences, around 57% of them singletons. The template was RNA from unsorted bulk tissue. Sample: lung tumor tissue. The source of these receptors is a man between 65 and 79 years old with non-small cell lung cancer.

The chain uses TRBV11-2 and TRBJ1-6; 9 nucleotides agree with TRBD1. The CDR3 covers 15 residues. CDR1 SGHAT and CDR2 FQNNGV come from the germline V gene. With 4 bases clipped from V and 9 bases from J, the junction kept 7 bases outside the gene matches. This chain's CDR3 is CASSSIGTGTSPLHF. CDR3 bases: TGTGCCAGCAGCTCAATTGGGACAGGGACTTCACCCCTCCACTTT. Drawing the rest from reference TRBV11-2 and TRBJ1-6, the complete variable domain is EAGVAQSPRYKIIEKRQSVAFWCNPISGHATLYWYQQILGQGPKLLIQFQNNGVVDDSQLPKDRFSAERLKGVDSTLKIQPAKLEDSAVYLCASSSIGTGTSPLHFGNGTRLTVT.

This clonotype is labeled as medium-sized (0.01 to 0.1%). V usage is TRBV6-2 or TRBV6-3 and J usage is TRBJ1-5; unclear D gene. V was pared by 2 bases and J by 2 bases, with 4 bases between. The CDR3 runs to 13 residues. CDR1 and CDR2 (germline): MNHEY, SVGEGT. The CDR3 loop reads CASSYQGNQPQHF. The CDR3 bases are TGTGCCAGCAGTTACCAGGGCAATCAGCCCCAGCATTTT.

Details on this clonotype: The junction does not match germline at one end; this may be a read error. In nucleotides, the CDR3 is TGTGCCAGCAACCTCGGGACAACTTACGAGCATTACTTC. Its protein is CASNLGTTYEHYF. The rearrangement uses TRBV11-2 and TRBJ2-7; weak D call: TRBD1 (6 bases). This CDR3 spans 13 amino acids. Per the germline V gene, CDR1 is SGHAT and CDR2 is FQNNGV.

V and J are TRBV29-1 and TRBJ2-3, with D possibly being TRBD2 (7 bases). The V gene lost 5 bases and the J gene lost 11 bases, with 17 bases spanning the gap. Germline lookup yields CDR1 SQVTM and CDR2 ANQGSEA. The CDR3 spans 12 residues. In DNA, the CDR3 is TGCAGCGTTATGGGGGGGCCATATATGCAGTATTTT. Protein: CSVMGGPYMQYF.

Points on this clonotype: This CDR3 is missing its conserved last phenylalanine or tryptophan, likely due to a read error. The V and J genes are TRBV11-2 and TRBJ2-7; 7 bases match TRBD1. CDR3 size: 14 residues. The V gene's germline CDR1 is SGHAT and CDR2 FQNNGV. CDR3 sequence reads: CASSEWDRNYEQYL. CDR3 coding DNA: TGTGCCAGCAGCGAGTGGGACAGAAACTACGAACAGTACCTC.

This clonotype was detected many times. The chain employs TRBV4-2 and TRBJ1-1; D remains ambiguous. Trimming stripped 0 bases from V and 5 bases from J, with 10 bases between. The CDR3 spans 14 residues. Germline values: CDR1 LGHNA, CDR2 YNFKEQ. CDR3 loop: CASSQDPEGTEAFF. In DNA, the CDR3 is TGTGCCAGCAGCCAAGATCCGGAGGGTACTGAAGCTTTCTTT.

V is TRBV7-2 and J is TRBJ2-7; 7 bases agree with TRBD2. J lost 5 bases, V lost 4 bases, and 14 bases had no gene match. The CDR3 runs 16 residues. CDR1 is SGHTA, CDR2 FQGNSA, per germline. CDR3 sequence (DNA): TGTGCCAGCAGCTCAGTAGGGAGGGCCCGGAGAGACGAGCAGTACTTC. Protein sequence: CASSSVGRARRDEQYF.

This clonotype was picked up a small number of times. This may come from a read error, since a much larger clone is one base off. V and J are TRBV4-1 and TRBJ2-2; maybe TRBD2 (5 bases). The CDR3 spans 14 residues. Per germline, CDR1 MGHRA and CDR2 YSYEKL. The CDR3: CASSQALRSGEMFF. CDR3 DNA: TGCGCCAGCAGCCAAGCTCTCCGTTCCGGGGAGATGTTTTTT.

As regards this clonotype: The junction departs from the called germline gene at one end, perhaps through a read error. The V call is TRBV20-1, the J call TRBJ2-3; 8 bases agree with TRBD2. The CDR3 spans 15 residues. Germline V gene sequence: CDR1 DFQATT, CDR2 SNEGSKA (reference sequence). CDR3 DNA: TGCGGTGCTCCCCTCGGAGGTCGGGGGGGGGTTACGCAGTATTTC. Protein sequence: CGAPLGGRGGVTQYF.

Regarding this clonotype: Its ends do not fully match the called genes, so a read error is possible. The gene calls are TRBV6-1 and TRBJ1-1; D call uncertain. CDR1 is MNHNS and CDR2 is SASEGT in the germline V gene. The CDR3 covers 13 residues. The CDR3 DNA is TGTGCTAGCAGTGCCGGCCTGAACACTGATGCTTTCTTT. Translation: CASSAGLNTDAFF.

The chain has TRBV28 and TRBJ2-7, with D unclear. The CDR3 extends over 15 amino acids. V lost 5 bases and J lost 0, with 14 bases in between. Germline V lookup: CDR1 MDHEN, CDR2 SYDVKM. The CDR3 reads CASSRAGLSSYEQYF. CDR3 in DNA: TGTGCCAGCAGTCGTGCCGGGCTCAGCTCCTACGAGCAGTACTTC.

With regard to this clonotype: This may be a read error, as it is one base from a much larger clone. The chain employs TRBV28 and TRBJ2-2; D might be TRBD1 (7 bases). The germline CDR1 and CDR2 sequences are MDHEN and SYDVKM. The CDR3 loop spans 16 amino acids. The CDR3 nucleotides read TGTGTCAGCACCATCGGCGGGACAGCGAACACCGGGGAGCTGTTTTTT. It is translated as CVSTIGGTANTGELFF.

This clonotype was seen ten or more times. The chain joins TRBV29-1 to TRBJ2-3, with 9 nucleotides matching TRBD2. The CDR3 has 14 amino acids. The V gene end was trimmed by 2 bases and the J gene end by 1 base; junction bases not matched to a gene: 1. Germline-derived CDR1 and CDR2 are SQVTM and ANQGSEA. The CDR3: CSVETSGRTDTQYF. The CDR3 bases are TGCAGCGTTGAAACTAGCGGGCGCACAGATACGCAGTATTTT.

Points on this clonotype: The CDR3 does not close with the conserved phenylalanine or tryptophan, likely indicating a read error. This chain joins TRBV11-2 and TRBJ2-7; tentatively, D is TRBD1 (5 bases). The V gene lost 1 base and the J gene lost 4 bases, with 14 bases spanning the gap. The CDR3 extends over 15 amino acids. Germline V gene sequence: CDR1 SGHAT, CDR2 FQNNGV. CDR3 in DNA: TGTGCCAGCAGCTTAGCAGGGTCCTCAAGTTACGAGCAGTACTGC. Translated, it gives CASSLAGSSSYEQYC.

This clonotype has at least ten counts. The genes are TRBV20-1 and TRBJ1-2; weak D call: TRBD1 (5 bases). Trimming cost V 6 bases and J 5 bases, with 10 bases left between them. The germline V gene encodes CDR1 DFQATT and CDR2 SNEGSKA (reference sequence). The CDR3 length is 11 residues. The DNA for the CDR3 is TGCAGTGCGCCGGGGCCTTATGGCTACACCTTC. Translated: CSAPGPYGYTF.

Many counts were recorded for this clonotype. This sequence joins TRBV4-1 and TRBJ2-2; 7 nucleotides agree with TRBD2. The ends lost 3 bases at V and 4 bases at J; junction bases unmatched: 8. The CDR3 extends over 16 amino acids. Per the germline V gene, CDR1 is MGHRA and CDR2 is YSYEKL. The CDR3 nucleotides read TGCGCCAGCAGCCATCGGTGGACTAGTACCACCGGGGAGCTGTTTTTT. This translates into CASSHRWTSTTGELFF.

The V gene is TRBV5-6, the J gene TRBJ1-5; D perhaps matches TRBD1 (5 bases). Germline V gives CDR1 SGHDT, CDR2 YYEEEE. The CDR3 contains 15 residues. Trimming shortened V by 1 base and J by 7 bases, and 15 bases separated the two germline ends. CDR3 in DNA: TGTGCCAGCAGCTTGTTCCCCGGGACCATCCAGCCCCAGCATTTT. Protein sequence: CASSLFPGTIQPQHF.

In the case of this clonotype: Sequence at one end of the junction differs from germline and may be a read error. The V call is TRBV11-2, the J call TRBJ1-4, with no clear D. Germline CDR1 reads SGHAT; CDR2 reads FQNNGV. The CDR3 loop spans 13 amino acids. The CDR3 region has the DNA TGCGCCAGCAGCTTCCGCCTGGGCGGAAAACTGTTTTTT. Its protein product is CASSFRLGGKLFF. Full variable domain (rest looked up from reference TRBV11-2 and TRBJ1-4): EAGVAQSPRYKIIEKRQSVAFWCNPISGHATLYWYQQILGQGPKLLIQFQNNGVVDDSQLPKDRFSAERLKGVDSTLKIQPAKLEDSAVYLCASSFRLGGKLFFGSGTQLSVL.

This clonotype was seen just once. The junction departs from the called germline gene at one end, perhaps through a read error. The V call is TRBV9, the J call TRBJ2-7, with TRBD2 matching 11 bases. The CDR3 length is 15 residues. Germline CDR1 and CDR2: SGDLS and YYNGEE. The CDR3, as DNA: TGTGACAGCAGCGGAGGGACTAGCGGAGACTACGAGCAGTACTTC. Translation: CDSSGGTSGDYEQYF. The full variable domain, with the rest looked up from reference TRBV9 and TRBJ2-7, is DSGVTQTPKHLITATGQRVTLRCSPRSGDLSVYWYQQSLDQGLQFLIQYYNGEERAKGNILERFSAQQFPDLHSELNLSSLELGDSALYFCDSSGGTSGDYEQYFGPGTRLTVT.

A remark on this clonotype: A junction end diverges from the germline sequence, so it may reflect a read error. This rearrangement joins TRBV29-1 to TRBJ1-1; D gene uncertain. The CDR3 consists of 14 residues. Germline V CDR1 and CDR2: SQVTM, ANQGSEA. The CDR3 spells CSALKPPMNIEAFF. In DNA, the CDR3 is TGCAGCGCCCTGAAGCCGCCTATGAACATTGAAGCTTTCTTC.

As concerns this clonotype: Likely a read error: the CDR3 ends without its conserved phenylalanine or tryptophan. The rearrangement uses TRBV2 and TRBJ2-1; no reliable D call. The germline V gene has CDR1 SNHLY and CDR2 FYNNEI. Trimming removed 6 bases from V and 0 bases from J, with 15 bases in between. The CDR3 covers 16 residues. The CDR3 coding sequence is TGTGCCAGCAGCCGCCTTGGCGGAAGCTCCTACAATGAGCAGTTCTCC. Encoded protein: CASSRLGGSSYNEQFS.

Here the CDR3 reads CSVGARERDEQYF. As DNA, the CDR3 is TGCAGCGTAGGAGCCAGAGAAAGAGACGAGCAGTACTTC. The rearrangement uses TRBV29-1 and TRBJ2-7; D is unclear. The CDR3 extends over 13 amino acids. Germline CDR1 SQVTM, CDR2 ANQGSEA. Trimming removed 6 bases from V and 5 bases from J, with 17 bases in between.